This is a list of T cell receptor beta chains from one sample in a study of control samples from healthy donors and cancer patients. Profiling relied on immunoSEQ multiplex PCR, and the TCRdb table lists in-frame clones only, not all of them. The table records some 100,000 clones, 85% to 90% of them present only once. The source material was blood. The receptor set was obtained from a man aged 30 to 39 in good health. Each CDR3 is given without its conserved first and last residue. The D gene is left open where the match is weak. Rows give clone size only sometimes, using once, few, many, or a class for an expanded clone.

D gene	V gene	J gene	clone size	CDR3 protein
NA	TRBV13	TRBJ2-3	NA	ASARYGALDTQY
TRBD2	TRBV7-2	TRBJ2-5	NA	ASSLATSGTETQY
TRBD2	TRBV5-5	TRBJ2-3	NA	ASSFEAGGRTDTQY
TRBD1	TRBV28	TRBJ2-6	NA	ASSHTQGSGANVLT
TRBD1	TRBV30	TRBJ2-3	NA	AWSWTGPTDTQY
TRBD2	TRBV5-4	TRBJ2-5	once	ASSLASGGKTTQY
TRBD1	TRBV18	TRBJ1-1	NA	ASSPPGGGTTEAF
NA	TRBV9	TRBJ2-3	NA	ASSVVVKGGDTQY
NA	TRBV6-2/TRBV6-3	TRBJ1-4	once	ASSYRSNEKLF
TRBD2	TRBV6-2/TRBV6-3	TRBJ2-3	once	ASSFGLGGTDTQY
TRBD1	TRBV7-3	TRBJ2-1	NA	ASSSDRGIYNEQF
TRBD2	TRBV9	TRBJ2-1	NA	ASSLLGGGRGNEQF
NA	TRBV28	TRBJ2-7	NA	ASSFPGTFHEQY
NA	TRBV12-3/TRBV12-4	TRBJ1-1	NA	ASSFLSRGEAF
NA	TRBV6-1	TRBJ1-5	NA	ASSERGLNQPQH
NA	TRBV15	TRBJ1-1	once	ATSRDRGRNTEAF
NA	TRBV2	TRBJ1-5	few	ASSENISPQH
TRBD1	TRBV7-9	TRBJ1-4	NA	ASSSGTENEKLF
NA	TRBV24-1	TRBJ2-5	NA	ATSDFKGIGQETQY
TRBD2	TRBV5-1	TRBJ2-3	few	ASSSTSGSSDTQY
NA	TRBV10-3	TRBJ2-7	once	AISDVTQRDGPRGGEQY
NA	TRBV6-5	TRBJ1-2	NA	ASSKTGNYGYT
TRBD2	TRBV18	TRBJ2-1	NA	ASSPLGLADNEQF
NA	TRBV19	TRBJ1-5	once	ASRGRASQPQH
TRBD1	TRBV19	TRBJ1-2	NA	ASSIVPGGLGYT
NA	TRBV5-8	TRBJ2-7	NA	ASSFHYEQY
NA	TRBV6-5	TRBJ1-2	NA	ASSYEGGSGYT
NA	TRBV24-1	TRBJ2-3	NA	ATAHPGASTDTQY
TRBD1	TRBV29-1	TRBJ1-1	NA	SAGGGQRMNTEAF
NA	TRBV7-9	TRBJ2-7	NA	ASSLVTGKSSYEQY
NA	TRBV10-3	TRBJ1-2	NA	AISVGLSNYGYT
NA	TRBV30	TRBJ1-3	once	AWSLVPPIGGEGNTIY
NA	TRBV6-5	TRBJ2-1	NA	ASSYGGGRRNEQF
NA	TRBV4-3	TRBJ2-7	once	ASSQDALESYEQY
NA	TRBV5-5	TRBJ1-2	NA	ASSLTGESRDGYT
TRBD1	TRBV5-1	TRBJ1-1	NA	ASSLGGQMNTEAF
TRBD1	TRBV6-5	TRBJ1-3	NA	ASRPQTGAGNTIY
NA	TRBV6-6	TRBJ1-5	NA	ASRNPGDRDQPQH
NA	TRBV6-6	TRBJ2-7	NA	ASSYSERGEQY
TRBD2	TRBV19	TRBJ2-3	NA	ASSRGGRADTQY
NA	TRBV4-2	TRBJ1-2	NA	ASSHWSEGDYGYT